One sample yielded the 10 T cell receptor beta chains listed below, sequenced in a study of blood T cell repertoires in COVID-19. Using immunoSEQ multiplex PCR, the repertoire was profiled, and TCRdb retains in-frame clones only, with some absent. This sample yields approximately 150,000 clones, of which about 92% are seen a single time; roughly 2% belongs to the top ten. Sequencing was carried out using peripheral blood. The receptors derive from a woman aged 60-75 years with COVID-19, enrolled during active disease.

This clone occurred once. The chain joins TRBV10-3 to TRBJ1-2; TRBD1 agrees at 9 bases. Germline V CDR1 and CDR2: ENHRY, SYGVKD. After removal of 5 bases from V and 2 bases from J, the junction contained 6 bases not matched to a gene. This CDR3 comprises 15 residues. In nucleotides, the CDR3 is TGTGCCATCAGTCAGACGGACAGGGGAAACTATGGCTACACCTTC. Its translation: CAISQTDRGNYGYTF.

The chain combines TRBV5-1 with TRBJ1-6; 8 bases are a match to TRBD1. Germline CDR1 reads SGHRS; CDR2 reads YFSETQ. The CDR3 contains 13 residues. Trimming took 7 bases from V and 5 from J; bases not matched to a gene: 2. CDR3 DNA: TGCGCCAGCTCGGACAGGGATAATTCACCCCTCCACTTT. It encodes CASSDRDNSPLHF.

The chain recombines TRBV2 with TRBJ1-5; D is unresolved. The germline gives CDR1 SNHLY, CDR2 FYNNEI. The CDR3 spans 16 residues. The V end lost 0 bases, the J end lost 7 bases, and 16 bases lay between the germline ends. The chain's CDR3 is CASSEAISLGRQPQHF. The CDR3 nucleotides are TGTGCCAGCAGTGAAGCGATTTCTCTAGGGAGGCAGCCCCAGCATTTT.

This clone was picked up one time. This chain connects TRBV20-1 to TRBJ2-1; 8 bases line up with TRBD2. This CDR3 region has 15 residues. Germline V gives CDR1 DFQATT, CDR2 SNEGSKA (reference sequence). The junction had 9 bases not matched to a gene; V was cut back by 3 bases and J by 5 bases. DNA of the CDR3: TGCAGTGCTAGTGACGATCTACTAGCGGACAATGAGCAGTTCTTC. Amino acids: CSASDDLLADNEQFF.

This clone showed up just a few times. The gene calls are TRBV6-2 or TRBV6-3 and TRBJ1-2; the match to TRBD1 covers 9 bases. The V and J ends lost 2 bases and 14 bases, in that order; junction bases with no gene match: 9. Germline CDR1 and CDR2: MNHEY and SVGEGT. This CDR3 is 13 amino acids long. CDR3 sequence: CASSYGTGYGRTF. In nucleotides, the CDR3 is TGTGCCAGCAGTTACGGGACAGGGTACGGAAGAACCTTC.

The rearrangement joins TRBV3-1 (or the pseudogene TRBV3-2) to TRBJ1-2; possibly TRBD1 for D (5 bases). Germline loops: CDR1 LGHDT, CDR2 YNNKEL (reference sequence). CDR3 size: 11 residues. V dropped 3 bases and J dropped 13 bases, with 12 bases sitting between them. CDR3 coding DNA: TGTGCCAGCAGCCACGGGGGATCGGGCACCTTC. As protein: CASSHGGSGTF.

The chain recombines TRBV12-3 or TRBV12-4 with TRBJ2-7; 7 positions agree with TRBD2. CDR3 length: 13 residues. Trimming removed 6 bases from V and 5 bases from J; junction bases left unmatched: 7. In nucleotides, the CDR3 is TGTGCCAGCAGCCGAACGGGGGGAAACGAGCAGTACTTC. It translates to CASSRTGGNEQYF.

The rearrangement uses TRBV7-6 and TRBJ2-3, with D tentatively TRBD1 (6 bases). V gave up 3 bases and J gave up 2 bases, with 18 bases separating them. This CDR3 is built from 17 residues. CDR1 is SGHVS, CDR2 FNYEAQ, per germline. The CDR3 loop reads CASSFPPGAAFTDTQYF. The CDR3 coding sequence is TGTGCCAGCAGCTTCCCCCCAGGGGCAGCCTTCACAGATACGCAGTATTTT.

V gene TRBV10-3 combines with J gene TRBJ2-1; weak D call: TRBD1 (5 bases). Deletions cut 9 bases from V and 7 bases from J, with 16 bases between. There are 13 residues in the CDR3. Germline CDR1 is ENHRY and CDR2 is SYGVKD. Written as DNA, the CDR3 is TGTGCCATTGCAGAGGACACGATAAATGAGCAGTTCTTC. It encodes CAIAEDTINEQFF.

The chain recombines TRBV4-1 with TRBJ1-1; perhaps TRBD1 as D (5 bases). The V end was cut by 0 bases, the J end by 3 bases, with 17 bases between. Germline lookup yields CDR1 MGHRA and CDR2 YSYEKL. CDR3 size: 17 residues. The CDR3 region has the DNA TGCGCCAGCAGCCAAGAGGGGGGTTCAGGGCTTTACACTGAAGCTTTCTTT. Amino acid sequence: CASSQEGGSGLYTEAFF.